This T cell receptor beta chain was obtained from a study of blood T cells in healthy people across ages. General observations from the study: Measured against age, TCR beta diversity per million T cells decreased in a roughly linear manner.

For the second PCR, which ran for about 7 to 11 cycles, a sample-barcoded 5' primer and a J-beta primer mix were used. TCRdb ran MiXCR on the 5' RACE reads and lists one entry per CDR3 protein. The table lists roughly 1.4 million distinct CDR3 sequences, 59% of them singletons. J lost 5 bases, V lost 3 bases, and 6 bases had no gene match. Germline loops: CDR1 SGHRS, CDR2 YFSETQ. The CDR3 is made up of 14 amino acids. This clonotype was detected only a few times. Its target is unknown. Per sample, extraction of total RNA gave at least 5 micrograms in every case. The chain links TRBV5-1 to TRBJ2-5; 8 bases agree with TRBD1. Sequencing was performed on blood. This TCR was sampled from a man aged 18 to 29 in good health. The CDR3 region is CASSSRGLVETQYF. The CDR3 DNA reads TGCGCCAGCAGCTCCAGGGGGCTTGTGGAGACCCAGTACTTC.